The 29 T cell receptor beta chains in this list originate from one sample, sequenced in a study of blood T cell repertoires in COVID-19. The table came from immunoSEQ multiplex PCR; TCRdb's copy has only in-frame clones and leaves some out. This table has 200,000 to 250,000 clones, approximately 87% appearing once. Sequencing was performed on PBMCs or T cells enriched from blood (not recorded which). All receptors derive from a woman aged 50 to 65 in a cohort exposed to, infected with or recovered from COVID-19 (not recorded which).

V gene TRBV15 combines with J gene TRBJ1-1; possibly TRBD1 for D (6 bases). CDR1 is LNHNV and CDR2 is YYDKDF in the germline V gene (reference sequence). The CDR3 consists of 15 residues. V was cut by 1 base and J by 1 base, with 10 bases left in between. In DNA form, the CDR3 reads TGTGCCACCAGCAGAGCCCACAGGGAGAACACTGAAGCTTTCTTT. This sequence encodes CATSRAHRENTEAFF.

The count of this clone is one. The chain couples TRBV15 to TRBJ1-1, with unresolved D. V gave up 1 base and J gave up 1 base, with 4 bases separating them. The germline gives CDR1 LNHNV, CDR2 YYDKDF (reference sequence). The length of the CDR3 is 13 residues. CDR3 amino acids: CATSRGENTEAFF. Here the CDR3 DNA reads TGTGCCACCAGCAGAGGAGAGAACACTGAAGCTTTCTTT.

V and J are TRBV27 and TRBJ2-2, with D tentatively TRBD2 (6 bases). The germline CDR1 and CDR2 sequences are MNHEY and SMNVEV (reference sequence). The V end was cut by 7 bases, the J end by 5 bases, with 20 bases between. The CDR3 consists of 16 residues. This CDR3 is CASTRDSQRETGELFF. DNA of the CDR3: TGTGCCAGCACCAGGGACTCGCAACGAGAAACCGGGGAGCTGTTTTTT.

The rearrangement links TRBV27 to TRBJ2-3, with 7 bases fitting TRBD1. Per the germline V gene, CDR1 is MNHEY and CDR2 is SMNVEV (reference sequence). The trim removed 0 bases at V and 2 bases at J, leaving 11 bases unmatched. The CDR3 contains 18 residues. The CDR3 nucleotides read TGTGCCAGCAGTTTATCTCCTCGAGGGGGCGGCCCCACAGATACGCAGTATTTT. Its protein product is CASSLSPRGGGPTDTQYF.

The chain employs TRBV4-3 and TRBJ1-2, with TRBD1 matching over 10 bases. The V gene end was trimmed by 4 bases and the J gene end by 5 bases; junction bases not matched to a gene: 7. Germline CDR1 is LGHNA and CDR2 is YSLEER. The CDR3 has 15 residues. The chain's CDR3 is CASSLGTGAQYGYTF. The CDR3 nucleotides are TGCGCCAGCAGCCTCGGGACAGGGGCACAGTATGGCTACACCTTC.

The chain uses TRBV7-8 and TRBJ2-2; the D gene is possibly TRBD1 (6 bases). The CDR3 sequence is 15 residues long. Trimming took off 1 base at V and 1 base at J, with 7 bases between the two ends. CDR1 and CDR2 from the germline V gene are SGHVS and FQNEAQ. This CDR3 reads CASSLGQVNTGELFF. CDR3 nucleotides: TGTGCCAGCAGCTTAGGACAGGTGAACACCGGGGAGCTGTTTTTT.

The chain couples TRBV12-5 to TRBJ2-5; no clear D gene. Trimming removed 1 base from V and 5 bases from J, with 14 bases in between. The CDR3 is 15 amino acids. The germline gives CDR1 LGHNT, CDR2 FRNRAP. The CDR3 spells CASGLDEHWWETQYF. CDR3 DNA sequence: TGTGCTAGTGGTTTGGACGAACATTGGTGGGAGACCCAGTACTTC.

This chain connects TRBV7-9 to TRBJ1-1, with D perhaps matching TRBD1 (5 bases). This CDR3 has 15 residues. V gave up 5 bases and J gave up 0 bases, with 13 bases separating them. Germline V gene lookup returns CDR1 SEHNR and CDR2 FQNEAQ (reference sequence). The CDR3 coding sequence is TGTGCCAGCAGCCGTCGGGGGGGACTGAACACTGAAGCTTTCTTT. Amino acid sequence: CASSRRGGLNTEAFF.

V gene TRBV3-1 (or the pseudogene TRBV3-2) combines with J gene TRBJ2-1; 7 nucleotides align to TRBD1. The CDR3 has 13 amino acids. Germline V gives CDR1 LGHDT, CDR2 YNNKEL (reference sequence). After removal of 2 bases from V and 6 bases from J, the junction contained 1 base not matched to a gene. The CDR3 protein is CASSQKGANEQFF. The CDR3 region has the DNA TGTGCCAGCAGCCAAAAGGGGGCCAATGAGCAGTTCTTC.

The chain links TRBV27 to TRBJ1-1; weak D call: TRBD1 (5 bases). V was trimmed by 4 bases and J by 4 bases, leaving 16 bases between them. This CDR3 contains 15 residues. Germline V gene data show CDR1 as MNHEY and CDR2 as SMNVEV (reference sequence). CDR3 sequence: CASSSLQGRGTEAFF. DNA for the CDR3: TGTGCCAGCAGTTCCTTACAAGGGAGGGGCACTGAAGCTTTCTTT.

This CDR3 is CASSQVVIGRGTSTDTQYF. CDR3 sequence (DNA): TGTGCCAGCAGCCAAGTAGTTATAGGGCGGGGGACTAGCACAGATACGCAGTATTTT. This rearrangement joins TRBV3-1 (or the pseudogene TRBV3-2) to TRBJ2-3; 7 nucleotides align to TRBD2. The germline gives CDR1 LGHDT, CDR2 YNNKEL (reference sequence). Trimming removed 1 base from V and 0 bases from J; junction bases left unmatched: 13. The CDR3 covers 19 residues.

The genes are TRBV10-3 and TRBJ1-3, with 7 bases that match TRBD1. Per the germline V gene, CDR1 is ENHRY and CDR2 is SYGVKD. V shed 5 bases, J shed 4 bases, and the junction held 8 bases outside the gene matches. CDR3 length: 15 amino acids. The DNA for the CDR3 is TGTGCCATCAGTACGACACGGGACAGAGGAAACACCATATATTTT. Amino acid sequence: CAISTTRDRGNTIYF.

The CDR3 nucleotides read TGTGCCAGCAGCTTCGGTCCAAACATTCAGTACTTC. It specifies CASSFGPNIQYF. The chain combines TRBV5-6 with TRBJ2-4; D unresolved. The V and J ends lost 2 bases and 6 bases respectively, with 6 bases between them. In germline, CDR1 is SGHDT, CDR2 YYEEEE. The CDR3 is 12 amino acids.

The chain links TRBV5-4 to TRBJ1-1; D may be TRBD1 (6 bases). V was clipped by 3 bases and J by 8 bases, with 14 bases between them. Germline V CDR1 and CDR2: SGHNT, YYREEE (reference sequence). The CDR3 runs 13 residues. CDR3 DNA: TGTGCCAGCAGCTCCGGTGCCGGGACAGAAGCTTTCTTT. Translated: CASSSGAGTEAFF.

The chain links TRBV4-3 to TRBJ2-6; D gene ambiguous. The CDR3 is 16 amino acids. V was cut by 1 base and J by 0 bases, with 7 bases left in between. Germline V gene lookup returns CDR1 LGHNA and CDR2 YSLEER. CDR3 bases: TGCGCCAGCAGCCAAGGCTGGAGCTCTGGGGCCAACGTCCTGACTTTC. Translation: CASSQGWSSGANVLTF.

This chain uses TRBV3-1 (or the pseudogene TRBV3-2) with TRBJ2-5; a weak D match, TRBD2 (6 bases). CDR1 is LGHDT, CDR2 YNNKEL, per germline (reference sequence). CDR3 length: 16 residues. The V gene lost 6 bases and the J gene lost 1 base, with 18 bases spanning the gap. The CDR3 sequence is CASRLTCLALQETQYF. The DNA of the CDR3 is TGTGCCAGCAGGCTAACCTGTCTAGCGCTCCAAGAGACCCAGTACTTC.

The chain couples TRBV2 to TRBJ2-3; no clear D gene. Germline CDR1 reads SNHLY; CDR2 reads FYNNEI. The CDR3 length is 12 residues. V was shortened by 6 bases and J by 6 bases, with 10 bases between the two germline ends. CDR3 in amino acids: CASSRIQDTQYF. CDR3 sequence (DNA): TGTGCCAGCAGCCGGATACAGGATACGCAGTATTTT.

Regarding this clone: An end of the junction differs from the germline gene, which may be a read error. The chain couples TRBV30 to TRBJ2-7; 11 bases are a match to TRBD1. The CDR3 is made up of 12 amino acids. Germline V gene sequence: CDR1 GTSNPN, CDR2 SVGIG (reference sequence). The CDR3 sequence: CAWERTGGGFCF. CDR3 nucleotides: TGTGCCTGGGAGCGGACAGGGGGCGGGTTTTGCTTC.

The chain employs TRBV7-2 and TRBJ2-3; 14 nucleotides line up with TRBD2. The germline CDR1 and CDR2 sequences are SGHTA and FQGNSA. V gave up 5 bases and J gave up 4 bases; unmatched junction bases: 5. The CDR3 runs 16 residues. CDR3 region: CASSQRLAGGPDTQYF. CDR3 DNA sequence: TGTGCCAGCAGCCAACGACTAGCGGGGGGGCCAGATACGCAGTATTTT.

The chain carries TRBV28 and TRBJ1-6, with 10 bases aligning to TRBD1. V shed 7 bases and J 0 bases; nucleotides not matched to a gene: 6. The V gene's germline CDR1 is MDHEN and CDR2 SYDVKM. The CDR3 sequence is 17 residues long. The CDR3 DNA reads as TGTGCCAGCATCGACAGGGGGCCTTACTCCTATAATTCACCCCTCCACTTT. This translates into CASIDRGPYSYNSPLHF.

This chain's CDR3 is CASSGGSYYEQYF. Written as DNA, the CDR3 is TGTGCCAGCAGTGGGGGGAGTTACTACGAGCAGTACTTC. The gene calls are TRBV27 and TRBJ2-7; TRBD2 might be the D (6 bases). CDR1 is MNHEY and CDR2 is SMNVEV in the germline V gene (reference sequence). With 5 bases removed from V and 3 bases from J, the gap between germline ends came to 11 bases. This CDR3 has 13 amino acids.

The chain recombines TRBV7-2 with TRBJ2-7; D may be TRBD2 (5 bases). The length of the CDR3 is 13 residues. V dropped 4 bases and J dropped 4 bases, with 11 bases sitting between them. Germline V gives CDR1 SGHTA, CDR2 FQGNSA. The DNA of the CDR3 is TGTGCCAGCAGCTCCCTCGGGGTTTACGAGCAGTACTTC. Translation gives CASSSLGVYEQYF.

This clone was detected only a few times. The V gene is TRBV30, the J gene TRBJ1-2; D might be TRBD1 (6 bases). The V end lost 0 bases, the J end lost 6 bases, and 14 bases lay between the germline ends. The CDR3 is 14 amino acids. CDR1 is GTSNPN, CDR2 SVGIG, per germline (reference sequence). The CDR3 coding sequence is TGTGCCTGGAGTGTACGAAGGGGGTATAATGGCTACACCTTC. It encodes CAWSVRRGYNGYTF. The full variable domain, its missing parts supplied by reference TRBV30 and TRBJ1-2, is SQTIHQWPATLVQPVGSPLSLECTVEGTSNPNLYWYRQAAGRGLQLLFYSVGIGQISSEVPQNLSASRPQDRQFILSSKKLLLSDSGFYLCAWSVRRGYNGYTFGSGTRLTVV.

The CDR3 loop reads CASSSTGDAQPQHF. The CDR3 bases are TGTGCCAGCAGCTCAACAGGGGATGCCCAGCCCCAGCATTTT. This chain links TRBV3-1 (or the pseudogene TRBV3-2) with TRBJ1-5; 7 nucleotides match TRBD1. J lost 7 bases, V lost 5 bases, and 8 bases had no gene match. This CDR3 is 14 amino acids long. In germline, CDR1 is LGHDT, CDR2 YNNKEL (reference sequence).

This clone was observed a single time. The genes are TRBV5-1 and TRBJ1-3; 8 bases line up with TRBD1. Germline V gives CDR1 SGHRS, CDR2 YFSETQ. V trimming: 4 bases; J trimming: 1 base; junction bases outside the gene matches: 7. This CDR3 comprises 16 residues. CDR3 amino acids: CASSPRHRGSGNTIYF. CDR3 DNA: TGCGCCAGCAGCCCCCGGCACAGGGGGTCTGGAAACACCATATATTTT.

V usage is TRBV11-2 and J usage is TRBJ1-1; no reliable D call. Per the germline V gene, CDR1 is SGHAT and CDR2 is FQNNGV. This CDR3 contains 14 residues. V lost 1 base and J lost 2, with 8 bases in between. CDR3 sequence reads: CASSLVPQNTEAFF. CDR3 sequence (DNA): TGTGCCAGCAGCTTAGTTCCCCAAAACACTGAAGCTTTCTTT.

V and J are TRBV25-1 and TRBJ1-2; D is ambiguous. CDR3 length: 13 amino acids. Germline lookup yields CDR1 MGHDK and CDR2 SYGVNS. With 2 bases removed from V and 4 bases from J, the gap between germline ends came to 8 bases. DNA for the CDR3: TGTGCCAGCAGTGAACGCAGAGGCTATGGCTACACCTTC. Amino acid sequence: CASSERRGYGYTF.

The chain links TRBV6-1 to TRBJ2-3; 8 bases align to TRBD2. The V and J ends lost 3 bases and 3 bases, in that order; junction bases with no gene match: 5. The CDR3 contains 15 residues. The germline V gene has CDR1 MNHNS and CDR2 SASEGT. The DNA for the CDR3 is TGTGCCAGCAGTGACCTAGCGGGTAGGACAGATACGCAGTATTTT. Its translation is CASSDLAGRTDTQYF.

The CDR3 region has the DNA TGTGCCATCAGCCCAACTAGCGGGGGGGCCGGGGAGCAGTACTTC. The encoded protein is CAISPTSGGAGEQYF. This chain connects TRBV10-3 to TRBJ2-7; 13 bases agree with TRBD2. This CDR3 region has 15 residues. Germline V gene sequence: CDR1 ENHRY, CDR2 SYGVKD. Trimming at V came to 6 bases and at J to 7 bases, leaving 9 bases not matched to a gene.